The 6 T cell receptor beta chains given below trace back to one sample, sequenced in a study of OX40 agonist ivuxolimab in advanced cancers. Clones were sequenced by immunoSEQ multiplex PCR, and TCRdb holds only the in-frame ones, with some missing. The sample records over 75,000 clones, about nine tenths being singletons. The material sequenced was CD4+ or CD8+ T cells sorted from blood, taken in a trial of the OX40 agonist ivuxolimab. The receptors here all came from an adult with an advanced solid tumor such as melanoma, head and neck, liver or kidney cancer.

The DNA of the CDR3 is TGTGCCAGCAGCTGGGGCGGGAGCACAGATACGCAGTATTTT. Protein sequence: CASSWGGSTDTQYF. The chain joins TRBV7-3 to TRBJ2-3; D possibly matches TRBD1 or TRBD2 (5 bases each). The CDR3 length is 14 residues. CDR1 SGHTA and CDR2 FQGTGA come from the germline V gene. Trimming cost V 4 bases and J 0 bases, with 8 bases left between them.

DNA for the CDR3: TGTGCCAGCAGTTATCAGAAAGCGGGAGCTTATGAGCAGTTCTTC. Translation: CASSYQKAGAYEQFF. The chain employs TRBV6-5 and TRBJ2-1, with 8 bases matching TRBD2. The V gene's germline CDR1 is MNHEY and CDR2 SVGAGI. The CDR3 runs 15 residues. J was trimmed by 8 bases and V by 3 bases; bases with no gene match: 9.

This chain uses TRBV6-6 with TRBJ2-5; 7 nucleotides agree with TRBD2. The CDR3 runs 16 residues. J was trimmed by 5 bases and V by 0 bases; bases with no gene match: 9. The germline CDR1 and CDR2 sequences are MNHNY and SVGAGI (reference sequence). The CDR3 nucleotides read TGTGCCAGCAGTTACTCGACTAGCCCGAGTGGGGAGACCCAGTACTTC. Residues: CASSYSTSPSGETQYF.

This clone was found a few times. The rearrangement uses TRBV25-1 and TRBJ2-7, with D hard to call. CDR1 is MGHDK, CDR2 SYGVNS, per germline. The CDR3 is 12 residues long. Trimming left V 4 bases short and J 8 bases short, with 12 bases between. The CDR3, as DNA: TGTGCCAGCAGTGTGGTCGCCTCAAAGCAGTACTTC. Translating gives CASSVVASKQYF.

This sequence joins TRBV6-6 and TRBJ2-7; D could derive from TRBD1 or TRBD2 (5 bases each). CDR3 length: 13 residues. CDR1 MNHNY and CDR2 SVGAGI come from the germline V gene (reference sequence). The ends were cut back, 10 bases at V and 2 bases at J, with 15 bases in the middle. CDR3 DNA: TGTGCCATCCGAGGGACGGACCCCTACGAGCAGTACTTC. This codes for CAIRGTDPYEQYF.

A single count supports this clone. The chain combines TRBV7-3 with TRBJ2-5; 8 nucleotides match TRBD2. The CDR3 is 15 residues long. Trimming cost V 2 bases and J 4 bases; bases outside gene matches: 6. The V gene's germline CDR1 is SGHTA and CDR2 FQGTGA. For the CDR3, the DNA is TGTGCCAGCAGCTTAGCCGGGAGGGCCTCAGAGACCCAGTACTTC. Protein product: CASSLAGRASETQYF.